These 21 T cell receptor beta chains came from one sample sequenced in a study of blood T cell repertoires in COVID-19 (dated by TCRdb to 2019 to 2021). Library preparation was by the immunoSEQ multiplex PCR assay. Drawn from immuneACCESS, this table holds only the in-frame rearrangements with V and J called that TCRdb kept. Clones are partly lost; checked studies trace under half to an unresolved V gene and leave the rest unexplained. The sample table records 59,000 or so clones; 82% of these occur just once. The leading ten clones occupy roughly an eighth of the sample. The source material was peripheral blood. The receptors come from a human donor in a cohort sampled during active COVID-19.

The genes are TRBV5-1 and TRBJ1-1, with D maybe TRBD1 (6 bases). The germline V gene encodes CDR1 SGHRS and CDR2 YFSETQ. Trimming cost V 3 bases and J 1 base, with 7 bases left between them. The CDR3 runs to 13 residues. The CDR3, as DNA: TGCGCCAGCAGCTGGGGACAGAACACTGAAGCTTTCTTT. The encoded protein is CASSWGQNTEAFF.

V usage is TRBV12-5 and J usage is TRBJ2-1; 8 nucleotides align to TRBD2. This CDR3 has 15 amino acids. CDR1 LGHNT and CDR2 FRNRAP come from the germline V gene. V shed 6 bases, J shed 6 bases, and the junction held 10 bases outside the gene matches. The CDR3 loop is CASGRGTGGPNEQFF. In nucleotides, the CDR3 is TGTGCTAGTGGCCGAGGGACGGGAGGGCCCAATGAGCAGTTCTTC. The whole variable domain, filled in from reference TRBV12-5 and TRBJ2-1, reads DARVTQTPRHKVTEMGQEVTMRCQPILGHNTVFWYRQTMMQGLELLAYFRNRAPLDDSGMPKDRFSAEMPDATLATLKIQPSEPRDSAVYFCASGRGTGGPNEQFFGPGTRLTVL.

The V call is TRBV3-1 (or the pseudogene TRBV3-2), the J call TRBJ2-7, with D tentatively TRBD1 (6 bases). Trimming took off 5 bases at V and 2 bases at J, with 13 bases between the two ends. The CDR3 totals 14 residues. Germline CDR1 and CDR2: LGHDT and YNNKEL (reference sequence). In nucleotides, the CDR3 is TGTGCCAGCAGCAATAAACAGGGTCCCTACGAGCAGTACTTC. Its translation is CASSNKQGPYEQYF.

The J gene is TRBJ2-5, the V gene TRBV9; possibly TRBD1 for D (6 bases). Germline V gives CDR1 SGDLS, CDR2 YYNGEE. The V end lost 4 bases, the J end lost 2 bases, and 15 bases lay between the germline ends. CDR3 length equals 15 residues. The CDR3: CASSKRTDRQETQYF. The CDR3 coding sequence is TGTGCCAGCAGCAAACGAACGGACAGACAAGAGACCCAGTACTTC.

This chain links TRBV27 with TRBJ2-1; D possibly corresponds to TRBD1 (5 bases). The CDR3 spans 15 residues. Germline V lookup: CDR1 MNHEY, CDR2 SMNVEV (reference sequence). The V and J ends lost 5 bases and 0 bases respectively, with 11 bases between them. CDR3 region: CASSRQFSSYNEQFF. Written as DNA, the CDR3 is TGTGCCAGCAGTCGACAGTTTAGCTCCTACAATGAGCAGTTCTTC.

CDR3 residues: CASSRDYGTDTQYF. For the CDR3, the DNA is TGTGCCAGCTCCCGGGACTACGGCACAGATACGCAGTATTTT. This rearrangement joins TRBV19 to TRBJ2-3; 7 bases are a match to TRBD2. With 9 bases clipped from V and 1 base from J, the junction kept 7 bases outside the gene matches. The CDR3 is made up of 14 amino acids. Germline lookup yields CDR1 LNHDA and CDR2 SQIVND (reference sequence).

The chain carries TRBV2 and TRBJ1-1, with D maybe TRBD1 (6 bases). This CDR3 has 13 amino acids. Trimming pared 8 bases from V and 4 bases from J, leaving 14 bases between. Per germline, CDR1 SNHLY and CDR2 FYNNEI. The CDR3: CASRLGHPTEAFF. CDR3 coding DNA: TGTGCCAGCCGATTGGGACACCCCACTGAAGCTTTCTTT.

This clone appeared a single time. The CDR3 reads CASSLGQGDTGELFF. The CDR3 nucleotides read TGTGCCAGCAGCTTGGGACAGGGGGACACCGGGGAGCTGTTTTTT. J is TRBJ2-2 and V is TRBV11-2, with 11 bases identical to TRBD1. V shed 3 bases and J 3 bases; nucleotides not matched to a gene: 0. Germline V gene sequence: CDR1 SGHAT, CDR2 FQNNGV. CDR3 length: 15 residues.

J is TRBJ1-4 and V is TRBV29-1, with 7 nucleotides matching TRBD1. With V trimmed by 4 bases and J by 7 bases, 3 bases remained unmatched. This CDR3 is built from 12 residues. The V gene's germline CDR1 is SQVTM and CDR2 ANQGSEA. The DNA of the CDR3 is TGCAGCGTTGGGGACAGTCGTGAAAAACTGTTTTTT. It encodes CSVGDSREKLFF.

The V gene is TRBV9, the J gene TRBJ1-1, with a weak D call TRBD1 (6 bases). The V and J ends lost 2 bases and 0 bases respectively, with 8 bases between them. CDR3 length: 14 residues. CDR1 is SGDLS, CDR2 YYNGEE, per germline. The CDR3 sequence: CASSVGHLNTEAFF. The CDR3 DNA is TGTGCCAGCAGCGTGGGACACCTGAACACTGAAGCTTTCTTT.

This chain links TRBV3-1 (or the pseudogene TRBV3-2) with TRBJ1-1; TRBD1 might be the D (5 bases). Between the trimmed V and J ends, which lost 3 bases and 1 base, there was a span of 9 bases. CDR3 length equals 14 residues. Per the germline V gene, CDR1 is LGHDT and CDR2 is YNNKEL (reference sequence). For the CDR3, the DNA is TGTGCCAGCAGCCACCTCGGGGGGAACACTGAAGCTTTCTTT. It encodes CASSHLGGNTEAFF.

This chain uses TRBV4-1 with TRBJ2-3; TRBD2 matches 8 bases. V shed 1 base, J shed 1 base, and the junction held 4 bases outside the gene matches. This CDR3 region has 16 residues. CDR1 and CDR2 (germline): MGHRA, YSYEKL. CDR3 in amino acids: CASSQAGGAGTDTQYF. The CDR3 nucleotides are TGCGCCAGCAGCCAAGCGGGGGGGGCCGGCACAGATACGCAGTATTTT.

The chain combines TRBV3-1 (or the pseudogene TRBV3-2) with TRBJ2-2, with 8 nucleotides matching TRBD1. CDR3 size: 15 residues. Trimming removed 3 bases from V and 9 bases from J; junction bases left unmatched: 9. Germline lookup yields CDR1 LGHDT and CDR2 YNNKEL (reference sequence). CDR3 nucleotide sequence: TGTGCCAGCAGCCACACCGGACAGGGAGGCCGGGAGCTGTTTTTT. Its protein is CASSHTGQGGRELFF.

This clone was seen once. The V call is TRBV18, the J call TRBJ2-5, with TRBD1 matching over 8 bases. The CDR3 is made up of 14 amino acids. Germline V gene data show CDR1 as KGHSH and CDR2 as LQKENI. The J segment lost 4 bases and the V segment lost 3 bases, leaving 4 bases of the junction unmatched. The CDR3 DNA sequence: TGTGCCAGCTCACCGCAGGGGGCAGGAGAGACCCAGTACTTC. As protein: CASSPQGAGETQYF. Full variable domain (outside the CDR3, taken from reference TRBV18 and TRBJ2-5): NAGVMQNPRHLVRRRGQEARLRCSPMKGHSHVYWYRQLPEEGLKFMVYLQKENIIDESGMPKERFSAEFPKEGPSILRIQQVVRGDSAAYFCASSPQGAGETQYFGPGTRLLVL.

The chain uses TRBV4-1 and TRBJ2-6; 8 positions agree with TRBD1. The CDR3 spans 18 residues. V was clipped by 1 base and J by 0 bases; unmatched bases: 5. In germline, CDR1 is MGHRA, CDR2 YSYEKL. The DNA for the CDR3 is TGCGCCAGCAGCCAAGCGCGGACAGGGTCCTCTGGGGCCAACGTCCTGACTTTC. This translates into CASSQARTGSSGANVLTF.

The chain has TRBV30 and TRBJ1-6, with TRBD1 as a possible D gene (6 bases). The CDR3 is made up of 13 amino acids. Germline V gives CDR1 GTSNPN, CDR2 SVGIG (reference sequence). V was shortened by 5 bases and J by 6 bases, with 11 bases between the two germline ends. CDR3 nucleotides: TGTGCCTGGGCAGGACAGTTTAATTCACCCCTCCACTTT. Translated, it gives CAWAGQFNSPLHF.

The chain employs TRBV12-1 and TRBJ1-1; the table's D call TRBD1 went unverified against the DNA. TRBV12-1 is a pseudogene segment. This CDR3 is 15 amino acids long. Here the CDR3 DNA reads TGTGCCAGCAGCTCCCAAGGACAGGGAGGGACTGAAGCTTTCTTT. Translating gives CASSSQGQGGTEAFF.

V usage is TRBV11-1 and J usage is TRBJ2-5, with TRBD2 identical over 7 bases. The CDR3 is made up of 15 amino acids. V lost 5 bases and J lost 2; bases outside the gene matches: 8. Germline lookup yields CDR1 SGHAT and CDR2 FQDESV (reference sequence). DNA for the CDR3: TGTGCCAGCAGCACGGAGCGGGGCCTGCAAGAGACCCAGTACTTC. Residues: CASSTERGLQETQYF.

This chain joins TRBV5-4 and TRBJ1-2, with D possibly matching TRBD1 (5 bases). CDR1 is SGHNT, CDR2 YYREEE, per germline (reference sequence). Trimming removed 4 bases at V and 8 bases at J, with 15 bases between. This CDR3 is built from 13 residues. This chain's CDR3 is CASSPGGGYGYTF. Here the CDR3 DNA reads TGTGCCAGCAGCCCGGGGGGGGGTTACGGCTACACCTTC.

The chain links TRBV7-6 to TRBJ2-1; 10 nucleotides agree with TRBD2. CDR1 is SGHVS, CDR2 FNYEAQ, per germline. Trimming at V came to 5 bases and at J to 4 bases, leaving 5 bases not matched to a gene. This CDR3 has 15 amino acids. CDR3 in amino acids: CASSKLAGSYNEQFF. CDR3 bases: TGTGCCAGCAGCAAACTAGCGGGATCATACAATGAGCAGTTCTTC.

The chain recombines TRBV10-3 with TRBJ2-3; tentatively, D is TRBD1 (6 bases). Germline V gene data show CDR1 as ENHRY and CDR2 as SYGVKD. The CDR3 sequence is 16 residues long. Trimming took off 8 bases at V and 0 bases at J, with 18 bases between the two ends. The CDR3 protein is CAISQKGDPSTDTQYF. The DNA for the CDR3 is TGTGCCATCTCACAAAAGGGGGACCCAAGCACAGATACGCAGTATTTT.